A selection of T cell receptor beta chains follows, all from one sample in a study of T cell responses to AZD1222 COVID-19 vaccine. TCRdb keeps only in-frame clones here, not all; method: immunoSEQ multiplex PCR. The data show about 120,000 clones, approximately 85% seen once. The starting material was peripheral blood, obtained on day 0 of MenACWY control vaccination. The receptor set was obtained from an adult in good health. Each CDR3 is given with its conserved first and last residue. D genes are given only for firm matches. Size values are once, few and many counts, or a class for expanded clones, and some rows have none.

j_call clone_size d_call v_call cdr3_aa cdr3_nt
TRBJ2-1 NA NA TRBV19 CASSPPGPRGKIEQFF TGTGCCAGTAGTCCCCCCGGACCCCGAGGAAAAATTGAGCAGTTCTTC
TRBJ1-4 NA NA TRBV5-8 CASSDLRGIGSEKLFF TGTGCCAGCAGCGACTTAAGGGGAATTGGTAGTGAAAAACTGTTTTTT
TRBJ1-1 NA NA TRBV11-2 CASSLMDREAFF TGTGCCAGCAGCTTAATGGACAGAGAAGCTTTCTTT
TRBJ1-4 once TRBD1 TRBV27 CASSYSGGGGEEKLFF TGTGCCAGCAGTTATTCCGGGGGAGGGGGCGAGGAAAAACTGTTTTTT
TRBJ1-5 NA TRBD1 TRBV6-5 CASTLDRLGNQPQHF TGTGCCAGCACCCTGGACAGGCTTGGCAATCAGCCCCAGCATTTT
TRBJ2-3 NA NA TRBV28 CASSLPDLHQDTDTQYF TGTGCCAGCAGTCTCCCGGACCTTCACCAAGACACAGATACGCAGTATTTT
TRBJ1-5 NA NA TRBV10-2 CASRTQGGGNQPQHF TGCGCCAGCAGAACTCAGGGCGGGGGCAATCAGCCCCAGCATTTT
TRBJ1-1 NA NA TRBV28 CASSLPANTEAFF TGTGCCAGCAGTTTACCCGCCAACACTGAAGCTTTCTTT
TRBJ1-1 NA NA TRBV7-2 CASSLREAFF TGTGCCAGCAGCTTAAGAGAAGCTTTCTTT
TRBJ1-2 once NA TRBV7-8 CASSLVAWDGYTF TGTGCCAGCAGCTTAGTGGCCTGGGACGGCTACACCTTC
TRBJ2-5 NA TRBD2 TRBV7-9 CASSSARVAGNQETQYF TGTGCCAGCAGCTCCGCCCGGGTAGCGGGGAACCAAGAGACCCAGTACTTC
TRBJ2-7 NA TRBD1 TRBV5-1 CASSLDGQGFIHEQYF TGCGCCAGCAGCTTGGACGGACAGGGGTTCATCCACGAGCAGTACTTC
TRBJ2-7 NA NA TRBV15 CATSRGIVEDYEQYF TGTGCCACCAGCAGGGGTATCGTAGAGGACTACGAGCAGTACTTC
TRBJ2-5 NA NA TRBV2 CASSPTSLRETQYF TGTGCCAGCAGCCCAACTAGCTTGCGGGAGACCCAGTACTTC
TRBJ1-5 NA NA TRBV4-1 CASSPARGLSNQPQHF TGCGCCAGCAGCCCCGCGAGGGGCTTGAGCAATCAGCCCCAGCATTTT
TRBJ2-5 NA TRBD1 TRBV5-1 CASSRGQAQETQYF TGCGCCAGCAGCCGGGGACAGGCACAAGAGACCCAGTACTTC